These 16 T cell receptor beta chains were all obtained from the same sample, sequenced in a study of CD8+ T cells in alopecia areata. As for treatment: oral pan-JAK inhibitor, 5-10 mg twice daily. Investigators isolated RNA and reverse transcribed it into cDNA to act as the sequencing template. Produced via immunoSEQ multiplex PCR; TCRdb's table is partial and in-frame only. This table has over 200,000 clones, 50% to 75% appearing once. The sequenced sample was CD4+ T cells sorted from blood, obtained at week 4, from a patient treated with tofacitinib. The receptors derive from a human donor with alopecia areata.

This clone has just a few counts. The chain employs TRBV7-8 and TRBJ2-7; 7 nucleotides agree with TRBD1. Germline CDR1 is SGHVS and CDR2 is FQNEAQ. V gave up 5 bases and J gave up 5 bases; unmatched junction bases: 9. The CDR3 is 14 residues long. This CDR3 reads CASSHWDSSDEQYF. The DNA for the CDR3 is TGTGCCAGCAGCCACTGGGACAGCTCGGACGAGCAGTACTTC.

The chain combines TRBV10-3 with TRBJ2-7; D is unresolved. Germline assignment: CDR1 ENHRY and CDR2 SYGVKD. This CDR3 has 13 amino acids. The V end was cut by 4 bases, the J end by 2 bases, with 9 bases between. The CDR3 here is CAISVNSPYEQYF. The CDR3 DNA reads as TGTGCCATCAGTGTCAACAGCCCCTACGAGCAGTACTTC.

J is TRBJ2-5 and V is TRBV9; 16 bases agree with TRBD2. CDR1 and CDR2 (germline): SGDLS, YYNGEE. The J segment lost 5 bases and the V segment lost 2 bases, leaving 6 bases of the junction unmatched. The CDR3 totals 17 residues. The DNA of the CDR3 is TGTGCCAGCAGCGTGAGGGGACTAGCGGGGGGGCTTGAGACCCAGTACTTC. The encoded protein is CASSVRGLAGGLETQYF.

The V gene is TRBV5-1, the J gene TRBJ1-1, with D perhaps TRBD1 (5 bases). CDR1 and CDR2 (germline): SGHRS, YFSETQ. Trimming stripped 1 base from V and 3 bases from J, with 16 bases between. This CDR3 is 16 amino acids long. The CDR3 spells CASSLFKAGLDTEAFF. The CDR3 coding sequence is TGCGCCAGCAGCTTGTTTAAGGCAGGGTTGGACACTGAAGCTTTCTTT.

The V gene is TRBV25-1, the J gene TRBJ1-6; TRBD1 is a possible D gene (5 bases). The V end lost 6 bases, the J end lost 8 bases, and 17 bases lay between the germline ends. In germline, CDR1 is MGHDK, CDR2 SYGVNS. The CDR3 totals 15 residues. CDR3 protein: CASRGETGGDSPLHF. The CDR3 nucleotides are TGTGCCAGCAGAGGGGAGACCGGCGGGGATTCACCCCTCCACTTT.

The chain combines TRBV29-1 with TRBJ1-2; possible D gene TRBD1, 5 bases. CDR3 length: 14 residues. Per the germline V gene, CDR1 is SQVTM and CDR2 is ANQGSEA. V was cut by 7 bases and J by 0 bases, with 15 bases left in between. The CDR3 DNA sequence: TGCAGCGCTAAATTGGGACCCTCTAACTATGGCTACACCTTC. As protein: CSAKLGPSNYGYTF.

This clone was seen a handful of times. The V call is TRBV5-1, the J call TRBJ1-1, with TRBD1 as a possible D gene (6 bases). The CDR3 contains 14 residues. The V and J ends lost 4 bases and 0 bases respectively, with 10 bases between them. CDR1 is SGHRS, CDR2 YFSETQ, per germline. The CDR3 loop is CASSIQGLNTEAFF. The CDR3 DNA sequence: TGCGCCAGCAGCATACAGGGCCTGAACACTGAAGCTTTCTTT. The full variable domain, rest sourced from reference TRBV5-1 and TRBJ1-1, is KAGVTQTPRYLIKTRGQQVTLSCSPISGHRSVSWYQQTPGQGLQFLFEYFSETQRNKGNFPGRFSGRQFSNSRSEMNVSTLELGDSALYLCASSIQGLNTEAFFGQGTRLTVV.

The chain recombines TRBV29-1 with TRBJ1-5; maybe TRBD1 (5 bases). Per the germline V gene, CDR1 is SQVTM and CDR2 is ANQGSEA. V was clipped by 4 bases and J by 3 bases, with 13 bases between them. The CDR3 runs to 14 residues. In DNA, the CDR3 is TGCAGCGTTGTAGAAGGGGCGCCCAATCAGCCCCAGCATTTT. Amino acids: CSVVEGAPNQPQHF.

This clone has at least ten counts. This chain joins TRBV5-1 and TRBJ2-3, with D perhaps TRBD1 or TRBD2 (5 bases each). This CDR3 contains 16 residues. Germline CDR1 and CDR2: SGHRS and YFSETQ. With 1 base removed from V and 5 bases from J, the gap between germline ends came to 17 bases. CDR3 sequence: CASSLRSGPTGDTQYF. CDR3 nucleotides: TGCGCCAGCAGCTTGAGATCGGGACCCACCGGAGATACGCAGTATTTT.

V is TRBV29-1 and J is TRBJ2-7; a weak D match, TRBD1 (6 bases). V was cut by 7 bases and J by 2 bases, with 15 bases left in between. Germline V lookup: CDR1 SQVTM, CDR2 ANQGSEA. This CDR3 spans 13 amino acids. As DNA, the CDR3 is TGCAGCGCTGCCGGACAGCGCACCTACGAGCAGTACTTC. Its protein product is CSAAGQRTYEQYF.

CDR3 residues: CASSDLRAFF. The CDR3 DNA reads as TGTGCCAGCAGTGATTTGCGAGCTTTCTTT. This chain links TRBV2 with TRBJ1-1; no firm D call. CDR1 is SNHLY and CDR2 is FYNNEI in the germline V gene. Trimming shortened V by 3 bases and J by 10 bases, and 6 bases separated the two germline ends. This CDR3 is 10 amino acids long.

This rearrangement joins TRBV27 to TRBJ1-2, with D possibly matching TRBD1 (5 bases). From germline, CDR1 is MNHEY and CDR2 SMNVEV (reference sequence). The CDR3 has 14 residues. V shed 5 bases and J shed 4 bases, with 14 bases lying between them. The CDR3 spells CASSPAGQSYGYTF. The CDR3 bases are TGTGCCAGCAGTCCCGCGGGGCAGTCCTATGGCTACACCTTC.

This clone was seen a handful of times. V is TRBV29-1 and J is TRBJ1-1; 8 bases fit TRBD1. The CDR3 runs 14 residues. The germline V gene has CDR1 SQVTM and CDR2 ANQGSEA. Trimming cost V 6 bases and J 3 bases; bases outside gene matches: 9. CDR3 region: CSVERTGRYTEAFF. DNA for the CDR3: TGCAGCGTCGAGAGGACAGGGAGATACACTGAAGCTTTCTTT.

This clone has a handful of counts. The chain has TRBV6-5 and TRBJ2-5, with TRBD2 matching over 11 bases. The germline V gene has CDR1 MNHEY and CDR2 SVGAGI. V lost 7 bases and J lost 7; bases outside the gene matches: 8. The CDR3 sequence is 14 residues long. CDR3 nucleotide sequence: TGTGCCAGCACACCTAGCGGGGGGTCAGGGACCCAGTACTTC. Its translation is CASTPSGGSGTQYF.

This chain connects TRBV4-2 to TRBJ1-2; TRBD1 agrees at 7 bases. CDR1 and CDR2 from the germline V gene are LGHNA and YNFKEQ. J lost 8 bases, V lost 0 bases, and 3 bases had no gene match. This CDR3 spans 13 amino acids. The CDR3 DNA sequence: TGTGCCAGCAGCCAAGAAGGGGGCCGAGGCTACACCTTC. Amino acid sequence: CASSQEGGRGYTF.

This chain uses TRBV18 with TRBJ1-1; D perhaps matches TRBD1 (6 bases). The CDR3 is 15 residues long. Germline V lookup: CDR1 KGHSH, CDR2 LQKENI. Trimming pared 5 bases from V and 1 base from J, leaving 14 bases between. The CDR3 reads CASSVPGAGNTEAFF. The CDR3 nucleotides read TGTGCCAGCTCAGTTCCAGGGGCAGGGAACACTGAAGCTTTCTTT.